This T cell receptor (beta chain) comes out of a study of tumor-infiltrating lymphocytes in localized non-small cell lung cancer. Background on the study: The cohort mixed smokers and never-smokers, several histologies, and some post-neoadjuvant-chemotherapy samples. Study outcomes and limitations: No link was found between tumor T-cell fraction and recurrence-free survival. Different pieces of the same tissue went to different assays, confounding technical variation with intratumor heterogeneity.

The CDR3 is made up of 13 amino acids. Deletions cut 4 bases from V and 5 bases from J, with 11 bases between. The V gene's germline CDR1 is SGHRS and CDR2 YFSETQ. Sequencing used immunoSEQ multiplex PCR; TCRdb keeps in-frame clones, though not all of them. In the table there are 25,000 or so clones, over 60% of which are singletons. About this clone: Its antigen remains unidentified.

Sequenced material: lung tumor tissue. This receptor was taken from a human donor with non-small cell lung cancer. The chain recombines TRBV5-1 with TRBJ2-3; D unresolved. CDR3 bases: TGCGCCAGCAGCGTAGGGTTCGAAGATACGCAGTATTTT. Amino acids: CASSVGFEDTQYF.